This paragraph covers one T cell receptor (beta chain) sequence. Using immunoSEQ multiplex PCR, the repertoire was profiled, and TCRdb retains in-frame clones only, with some absent. The profile shows 60,000 to 65,000 clones, approximately 80% of them singletons. The record originates from a study of radiotherapy plus CTLA-4 blockade in lung cancer. V was cut by 5 bases and J by 2 bases, with 10 bases left in between. This CDR3 comprises 13 residues. In germline, CDR1 is SGHTA, CDR2 FQGNSA. This TCR was recovered from a human donor with non-small cell lung cancer who had a complete response to radiotherapy plus ipilimumab. Sample: peripheral blood, taken from a patient treated with radiotherapy plus ipilimumab. The chain has TRBV7-2 and TRBJ2-7; a possible D gene is TRBD1 (5 bases). The CDR3 DNA reads TGTGCCAGCAGCGCCGCAGGGCCCTACGAGCAGTACTTC. This encodes CASSAAGPYEQYF.